This is a list of T cell receptor beta chains from one sample in a study of cytomegalovirus exposure and HLA in healthy donors. Using immunoSEQ multiplex PCR, the repertoire was profiled, and TCRdb retains in-frame clones only, with some absent. Of 80,000 to 95,000 clones listed, around 81% are singletons. Material for sequencing was PBMCs. These receptors all come from a man between 18 and 29 years old in good health and CMV-seropositive. CDR3s include the opening cysteine and the closing phenylalanine or tryptophan. D genes are given only for firm matches. Clone size is given for some rows only: seen once, a few or many times, or a class if the clone is expanded.

abundance: .
d_gene: .
v_gene: TRBV9
j_gene: TRBJ2-4
CDR3aa: CASSATGAWGQNGIQYF
CDR3nt: TGTGCCAGCAGCGCTACAGGCGCATGGGGCCAAAATGGCATTCAGTACTTC

abundance: .
d_gene: .
v_gene: TRBV28
j_gene: TRBJ1-4
CDR3aa: CASSPQSLGEKLFF
CDR3nt: TGTGCCAGCAGCCCCCAATCCCTCGGGGAAAAACTGTTTTTT

abundance: once
d_gene: TRBD2
v_gene: TRBV5-6
j_gene: TRBJ2-7
CDR3aa: CASSLGTRSLEQYF
CDR3nt: TGTGCCAGCAGCTTGGGGACTAGGAGTCTCGAGCAGTACTTC

abundance: .
d_gene: .
v_gene: TRBV9
j_gene: TRBJ2-4
CDR3aa: CASSMTSAQGTIQYF
CDR3nt: TGTGCCAGCAGCATGACCTCGGCACAGGGAACCATTCAGTACTTC

abundance: .
d_gene: TRBD1
v_gene: TRBV2
j_gene: TRBJ1-1
CDR3aa: CASREDRAGAFF
CDR3nt: TGTGCCAGCAGGGAAGACAGGGCTGGGGCTTTCTTT

abundance: .
d_gene: TRBD2
v_gene: TRBV15
j_gene: TRBJ2-1
CDR3aa: CATSRGTSHGDEQFF
CDR3nt: TGTGCCACCAGCAGAGGGACTAGTCATGGGGATGAGCAGTTCTTC

abundance: .
d_gene: .
v_gene: TRBV15
j_gene: TRBJ2-3
CDR3aa: CATGPTPRHTQYF
CDR3nt: TGTGCCACTGGCCCCACGCCCAGGCATACGCAGTATTTT

abundance: .
d_gene: .
v_gene: TRBV5-1
j_gene: TRBJ1-5
CDR3aa: CASSLGVGGSGQPQHF
CDR3nt: TGCGCCAGCAGCTTGGGGGTTGGGGGCTCGGGGCAGCCCCAGCATTTT

abundance: .
d_gene: TRBD1
v_gene: TRBV6-5
j_gene: TRBJ1-2
CDR3aa: CASSYGQGMGYTF
CDR3nt: TGTGCCAGCAGTTACGGACAGGGGATGGGCTACACCTTC

abundance: .
d_gene: .
v_gene: TRBV6-1
j_gene: TRBJ2-3
CDR3aa: CATPVPRTDTQYF
CDR3nt: TGTGCCACTCCTGTCCCCCGCACAGATACGCAGTATTTT

abundance: .
d_gene: .
v_gene: TRBV6-6
j_gene: TRBJ1-3
CDR3aa: CASSHPRQLTGNTIYF
CDR3nt: TGTGCCAGCAGTCACCCGAGACAGCTTACTGGAAACACCATATATTTT

abundance: .
d_gene: TRBD2
v_gene: TRBV10-1
j_gene: TRBJ2-1
CDR3aa: CASSDFGTSVNEQFF
CDR3nt: TGCGCCAGCAGTGACTTCGGGACTAGCGTTAATGAGCAGTTCTTC

abundance: once
d_gene: TRBD1
v_gene: TRBV25-1
j_gene: TRBJ1-2
CDR3aa: CASGKTGGNYGYTF
CDR3nt: TGTGCCAGCGGGAAGACAGGGGGGAACTATGGCTACACCTTC

abundance: .
d_gene: TRBD2
v_gene: TRBV10-3
j_gene: TRBJ2-5
CDR3aa: CAISMASGSREVGETQYF
CDR3nt: TGTGCCATCAGTATGGCTAGCGGGAGTCGGGAAGTGGGAGAGACCCAGTACTTC

abundance: .
d_gene: TRBD2
v_gene: TRBV5-1
j_gene: TRBJ2-5
CDR3aa: CASSLFSGRGETQYF
CDR3nt: TGCGCCAGCAGCTTGTTTAGCGGGAGAGGAGAGACCCAGTACTTC

abundance: .
d_gene: .
v_gene: TRBV4-1
j_gene: TRBJ1-5
CDR3aa: CASSQVGGGQPQHF
CDR3nt: TGCGCCAGCAGCCAAGTGGGGGGAGGGCAGCCCCAGCATTTT

abundance: .
d_gene: .
v_gene: TRBV29-1
j_gene: TRBJ1-2
CDR3aa: CSVDVTAGSLYGYTF
CDR3nt: TGCAGCGTTGACGTCACAGCGGGTTCCCTCTATGGCTACACCTTC

abundance: .
d_gene: .
v_gene: TRBV6-6
j_gene: TRBJ1-2
CDR3aa: CASSREVGYTF
CDR3nt: TGTGCCAGCAGTCGGGAGGTTGGCTACACCTTC

abundance: .
d_gene: TRBD1
v_gene: TRBV5-1
j_gene: TRBJ1-1
CDR3aa: CASTGGGSEAFF
CDR3nt: TGCGCCAGCACGGGAGGGGGCTCTGAAGCTTTCTTT

abundance: .
d_gene: TRBD1
v_gene: TRBV29-1
j_gene: TRBJ1-2
CDR3aa: CSVGGQGSGYTF
CDR3nt: TGCAGCGTTGGGGGACAGGGATCTGGCTACACCTTC

abundance: .
d_gene: TRBD1
v_gene: TRBV29-1
j_gene: TRBJ2-1
CDR3aa: CSALGTGRDNEQFF
CDR3nt: TGCAGCGCCCTCGGGACAGGGCGCGACAATGAGCAGTTCTTC

abundance: few
d_gene: .
v_gene: TRBV7-3
j_gene: TRBJ2-1
CDR3aa: CASSLGGIDEQFF
CDR3nt: TGTGCCAGCAGCTTAGGGGGGATCGATGAGCAGTTCTTC

abundance: once
d_gene: TRBD1
v_gene: TRBV7-9
j_gene: TRBJ2-7
CDR3aa: CASSPGQSYEQYF
CDR3nt: TGTGCCAGCAGCCCGGGACAGTCCTACGAGCAGTACTTC

abundance: few
d_gene: .
v_gene: TRBV6-1
j_gene: TRBJ1-1
CDR3aa: CASSSSTGRDTEAFF
CDR3nt: TGTGCCAGCAGTAGCTCAACAGGGAGGGACACTGAAGCTTTCTTT

abundance: .
d_gene: .
v_gene: TRBV7-6
j_gene: TRBJ1-1
CDR3aa: CASSFSTETEAFF
CDR3nt: TGTGCCAGCAGCTTCTCGACAGAAACTGAAGCTTTCTTT

abundance: .
d_gene: TRBD1
v_gene: TRBV7-2
j_gene: TRBJ1-5
CDR3aa: CASSFYRGGQPQHF
CDR3nt: TGTGCCAGCAGCTTTTACAGGGGTGGTCAGCCCCAGCATTTT

abundance: few
d_gene: .
v_gene: TRBV23-1
j_gene: TRBJ1-2
CDR3aa: CASSQSAGKGYTF
CDR3nt: TGCGCCAGCAGTCAATCGGCAGGAAAAGGCTACACCTTC

abundance: .
d_gene: .
v_gene: TRBV28
j_gene: TRBJ1-2
CDR3aa: CASRTTGTLNYGYTF
CDR3nt: TGTGCCAGCAGGACTACCGGGACACTAAACTATGGCTACACCTTC

abundance: .
d_gene: .
v_gene: TRBV7-3
j_gene: TRBJ2-3
CDR3aa: CASSYGTSHTQYF
CDR3nt: TGTGCCAGCAGCTACGGGACTTCCCATACGCAGTATTTT

abundance: .
d_gene: TRBD2
v_gene: TRBV5-1
j_gene: TRBJ2-1
CDR3aa: CASSFLAGGNEQFF
CDR3nt: TGCGCCAGCAGCTTCCTAGCGGGAGGCAATGAGCAGTTCTTC

abundance: .
d_gene: TRBD2
v_gene: TRBV7-9
j_gene: TRBJ2-7
CDR3aa: CASRGGAVSYEQYF
CDR3nt: TGTGCCTCTCGGGGAGGGGCGGTCTCCTACGAGCAGTACTTC

abundance: .
d_gene: TRBD1
v_gene: TRBV4-1
j_gene: TRBJ1-3
CDR3aa: CASSQETGSGNTIYF
CDR3nt: TGCGCCAGCAGCCAAGAGACAGGGTCTGGAAACACCATATATTTT

abundance: .
d_gene: .
v_gene: TRBV5-1
j_gene: TRBJ2-5
CDR3aa: CASSLAGGGFQETQYF
CDR3nt: TGCGCCAGCAGCTTGGCGGGAGGGGGCTTCCAAGAGACCCAGTACTTC

abundance: .
d_gene: .
v_gene: TRBV6-6
j_gene: TRBJ2-5
CDR3aa: CASRPQQEFQETQYF
CDR3nt: TGTGCCAGCAGGCCTCAACAGGAATTCCAAGAGACCCAGTACTTC

abundance: once
d_gene: .
v_gene: TRBV25-1
j_gene: TRBJ2-7
CDR3aa: CASSGRANTGSAQYF
CDR3nt: TGTGCCAGCAGTGGACGGGCTAACACAGGGTCGGCGCAGTACTTC

abundance: .
d_gene: .
v_gene: TRBV4-1
j_gene: TRBJ1-1
CDR3aa: CASSPNLQGLGAFF
CDR3nt: TGCGCCAGCAGCCCAAATTTACAGGGCCTGGGAGCTTTCTTT

abundance: .
d_gene: TRBD2
v_gene: TRBV4-2
j_gene: TRBJ2-7
CDR3aa: CASSQDHTSGRASEQYF
CDR3nt: TGTGCCAGCAGCCAAGATCATACAAGCGGGAGGGCCTCCGAGCAGTACTTC

abundance: .
d_gene: TRBD2
v_gene: TRBV14
j_gene: TRBJ2-7
CDR3aa: CASSPFGRYEQYF
CDR3nt: TGTGCCAGCAGCCCATTCGGGAGGTACGAGCAGTACTTC

abundance: .
d_gene: .
v_gene: TRBV25-1
j_gene: TRBJ1-4
CDR3aa: CASSEFRGTNEKLFF
CDR3nt: TGTGCCAGCAGTGAATTCCGCGGAACTAATGAAAAACTGTTTTTT

abundance: .
d_gene: .
v_gene: TRBV5-1
j_gene: TRBJ1-2
CDR3aa: CASSLWQYYGYTF
CDR3nt: TGCGCCAGCAGCTTGTGGCAGTACTATGGCTACACCTTC

abundance: .
d_gene: .
v_gene: TRBV27
j_gene: TRBJ2-7
CDR3aa: CASSFSRSSYEQYF
CDR3nt: TGTGCCAGCAGTTTTTCCCGTAGCTCCTACGAGCAGTACTTC

abundance: .
d_gene: TRBD1
v_gene: TRBV7-9
j_gene: TRBJ2-1
CDR3aa: CASSPRGYYNEQFF
CDR3nt: TGTGCCAGCTCACCCAGGGGGTACTACAATGAGCAGTTCTTC

abundance: .
d_gene: .
v_gene: TRBV5-1
j_gene: TRBJ2-7
CDR3aa: CASSSTGPYEQYF
CDR3nt: TGCGCCAGCAGCTCAACAGGCCCCTACGAGCAGTACTTC

abundance: .
d_gene: .
v_gene: TRBV28
j_gene: TRBJ1-2
CDR3aa: CASSTPRSRAGSYGYTF
CDR3nt: TGTGCCAGCAGTACCCCCCGAAGCAGGGCGGGATCCTATGGCTACACCTTC

abundance: .
d_gene: .
v_gene: TRBV25-1
j_gene: TRBJ2-5
CDR3aa: CASSVLETQYF
CDR3nt: TGTGCCAGCAGTGTCCTCGAGACCCAGTACTTC

abundance: .
d_gene: .
v_gene: TRBV6-5
j_gene: TRBJ2-5
CDR3aa: CASSYSLETQYF
CDR3nt: TGTGCCAGCAGTTACTCCTTAGAGACCCAGTACTTC

abundance: .
d_gene: TRBD2
v_gene: TRBV28
j_gene: TRBJ2-1
CDR3aa: CASSLLREGRFF
CDR3nt: TGTGCCAGCAGTTTACTGCGGGAGGGTAGGTTCTTC

abundance: .
d_gene: TRBD2
v_gene: TRBV29-1
j_gene: TRBJ2-7
CDR3aa: CSVLAGVSYEQYF
CDR3nt: TGCAGCGTCCTAGCGGGGGTCTCCTACGAGCAGTACTTC